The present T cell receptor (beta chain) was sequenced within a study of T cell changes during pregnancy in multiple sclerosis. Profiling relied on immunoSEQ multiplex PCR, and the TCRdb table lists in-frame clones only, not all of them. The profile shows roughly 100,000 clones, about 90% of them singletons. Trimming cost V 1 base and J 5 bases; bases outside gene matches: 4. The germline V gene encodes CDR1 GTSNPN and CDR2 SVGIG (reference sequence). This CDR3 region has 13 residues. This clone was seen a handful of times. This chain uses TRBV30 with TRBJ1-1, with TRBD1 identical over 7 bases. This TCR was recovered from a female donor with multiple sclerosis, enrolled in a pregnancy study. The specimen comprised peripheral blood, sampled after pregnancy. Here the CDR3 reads CAWSEQGRTEAFF. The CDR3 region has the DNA TGTGCCTGGAGTGAACAGGGGAGGACTGAAGCTTTCTTT.